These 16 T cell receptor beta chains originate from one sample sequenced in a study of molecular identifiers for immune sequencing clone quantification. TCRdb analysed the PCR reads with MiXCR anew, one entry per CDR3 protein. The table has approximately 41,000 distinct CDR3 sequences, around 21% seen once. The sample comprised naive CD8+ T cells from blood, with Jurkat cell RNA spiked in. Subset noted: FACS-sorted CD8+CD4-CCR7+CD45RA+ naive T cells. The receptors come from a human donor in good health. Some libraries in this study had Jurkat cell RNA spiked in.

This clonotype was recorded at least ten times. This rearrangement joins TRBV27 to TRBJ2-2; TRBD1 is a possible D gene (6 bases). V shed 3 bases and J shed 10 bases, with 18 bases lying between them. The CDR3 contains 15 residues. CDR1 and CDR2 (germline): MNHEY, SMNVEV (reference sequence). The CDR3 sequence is CASSFGQGRKLELFF. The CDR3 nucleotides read TGTGCCAGCAGTTTTGGGCAGGGGCGAAAATTGGAGCTGTTTTTT.

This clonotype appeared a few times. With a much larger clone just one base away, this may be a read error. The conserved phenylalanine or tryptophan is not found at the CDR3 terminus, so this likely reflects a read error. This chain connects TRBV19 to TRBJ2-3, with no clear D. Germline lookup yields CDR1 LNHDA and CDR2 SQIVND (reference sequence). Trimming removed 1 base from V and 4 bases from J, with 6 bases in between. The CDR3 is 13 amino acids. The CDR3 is CASSIGGADTQYL. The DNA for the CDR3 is TGTGCCAGTAGTATAGGGGGTGCAGATACGCAGTATCTT.

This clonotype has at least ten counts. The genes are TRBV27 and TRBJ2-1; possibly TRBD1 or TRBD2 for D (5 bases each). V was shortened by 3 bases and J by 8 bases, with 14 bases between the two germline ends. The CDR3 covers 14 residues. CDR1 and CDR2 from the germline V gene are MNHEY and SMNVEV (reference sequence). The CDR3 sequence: CASSFRGPWDEQFF. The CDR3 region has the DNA TGTGCCAGCAGTTTCCGGGGACCGTGGGATGAGCAGTTCTTC.

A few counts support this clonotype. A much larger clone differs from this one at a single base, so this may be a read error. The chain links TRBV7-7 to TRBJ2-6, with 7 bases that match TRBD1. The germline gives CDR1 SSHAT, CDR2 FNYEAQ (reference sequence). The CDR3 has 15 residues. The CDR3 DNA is TGTGCCAGCAGCCGGGACAGCTCTGGGGCCAACGTCCCGACTTTC. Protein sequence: CASSRDSSGANVPTF.

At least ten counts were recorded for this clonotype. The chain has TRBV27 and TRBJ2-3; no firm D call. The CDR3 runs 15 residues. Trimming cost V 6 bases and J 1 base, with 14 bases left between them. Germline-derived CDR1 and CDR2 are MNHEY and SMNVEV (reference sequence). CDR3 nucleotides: TGTGCCAGCAGGGAAAATTCTTTAGGCACAGATACGCAGTATTTT. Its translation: CASRENSLGTDTQYF.

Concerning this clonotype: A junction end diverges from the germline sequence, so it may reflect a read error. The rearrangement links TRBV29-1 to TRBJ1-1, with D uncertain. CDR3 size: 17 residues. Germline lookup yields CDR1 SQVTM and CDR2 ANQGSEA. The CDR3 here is CSIVSLRGEIDGTETFF. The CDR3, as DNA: TGCAGCATCGTAAGTTTGCGGGGAGAAATTGATGGCACTGAAACTTTCTTT.

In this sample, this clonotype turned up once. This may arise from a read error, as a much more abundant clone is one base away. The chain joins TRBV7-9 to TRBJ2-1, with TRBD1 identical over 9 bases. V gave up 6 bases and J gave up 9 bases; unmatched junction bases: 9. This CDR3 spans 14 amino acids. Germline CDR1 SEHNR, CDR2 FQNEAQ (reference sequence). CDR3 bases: TGTGCCAGCAGTCCCGGGACAGGGCTCGGTGAGCAGTTCTTC. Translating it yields CASSPGTGLGEQFF.

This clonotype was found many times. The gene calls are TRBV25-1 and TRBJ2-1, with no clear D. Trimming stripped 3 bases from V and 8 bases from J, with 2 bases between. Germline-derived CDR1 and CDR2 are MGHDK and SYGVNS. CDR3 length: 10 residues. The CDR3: CASSDHEQFF. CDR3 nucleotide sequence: TGTGCCAGCAGTGACCATGAGCAGTTCTTC.

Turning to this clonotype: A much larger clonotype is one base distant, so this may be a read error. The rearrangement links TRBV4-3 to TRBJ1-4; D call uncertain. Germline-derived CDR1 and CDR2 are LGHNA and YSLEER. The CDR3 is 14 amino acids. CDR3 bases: TGCGCCAGCGGCCAACAAGGAAGAGATGAAAAACTGTTTTTT. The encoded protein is CASGQQGRDEKLFF.

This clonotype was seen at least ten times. This CDR3 reads CAARSGGNTIYF. The CDR3 DNA reads as TGTGCCGCCCGTAGTGGTGGAAACACCATATATTTT. The rearrangement links TRBV19 to TRBJ1-3; no clear D gene. The ends were cut back, 11 bases at V and 3 bases at J, with 11 bases in the middle. Germline V gives CDR1 LNHDA, CDR2 SQIVND (reference sequence). This CDR3 contains 12 residues. The full variable domain, its missing parts supplied by reference TRBV19 and TRBJ1-3, is DGGITQSPKYLFRKEGQNVTLSCEQNLNHDAMYWYRQDPGQGLRLIYYSQIVNDFQKGDIAEGYSVSREKKESFPLTVTSAQKNPTAFYLCAARSGGNTIYFGEGSWLTVV.

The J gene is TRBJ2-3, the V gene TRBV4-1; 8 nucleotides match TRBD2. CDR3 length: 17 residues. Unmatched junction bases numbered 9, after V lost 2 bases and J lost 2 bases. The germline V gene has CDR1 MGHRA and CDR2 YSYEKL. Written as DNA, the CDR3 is TGCGCCAGCAGCCAATCCGCTGGCGGGGGGACCACAGATACGCAGTATTTT. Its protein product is CASSQSAGGGTTDTQYF.

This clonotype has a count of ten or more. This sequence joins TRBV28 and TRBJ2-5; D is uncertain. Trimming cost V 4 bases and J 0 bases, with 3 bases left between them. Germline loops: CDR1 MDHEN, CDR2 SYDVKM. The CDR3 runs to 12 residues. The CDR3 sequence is CASSYHQETQYF. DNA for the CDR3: TGTGCCAGCAGTTATCACCAAGAGACCCAGTACTTC.

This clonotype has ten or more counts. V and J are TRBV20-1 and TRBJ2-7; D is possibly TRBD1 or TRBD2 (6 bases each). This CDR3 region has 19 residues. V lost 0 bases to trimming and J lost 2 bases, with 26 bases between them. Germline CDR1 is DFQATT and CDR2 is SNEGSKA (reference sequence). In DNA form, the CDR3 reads TGCAGTGCTAGAGATCTAACGATGAGACGGGGGCCCCCGACCTACGAGCAGTACTTC. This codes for CSARDLTMRRGPPTYEQYF.

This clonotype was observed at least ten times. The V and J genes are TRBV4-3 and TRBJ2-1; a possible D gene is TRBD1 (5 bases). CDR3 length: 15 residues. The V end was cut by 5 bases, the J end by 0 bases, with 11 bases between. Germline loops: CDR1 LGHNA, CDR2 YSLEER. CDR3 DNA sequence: TGCGCCAGCAGCGCGCACAGGAGCTCCTACAATGAGCAGTTCTTC. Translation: CASSAHRSSYNEQFF.

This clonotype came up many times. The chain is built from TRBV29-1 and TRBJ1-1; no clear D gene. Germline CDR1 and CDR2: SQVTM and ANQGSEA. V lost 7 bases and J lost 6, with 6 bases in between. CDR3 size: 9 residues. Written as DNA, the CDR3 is TGCAGCGATGCCCCTGAAGCTTTCTTT. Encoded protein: CSDAPEAFF.

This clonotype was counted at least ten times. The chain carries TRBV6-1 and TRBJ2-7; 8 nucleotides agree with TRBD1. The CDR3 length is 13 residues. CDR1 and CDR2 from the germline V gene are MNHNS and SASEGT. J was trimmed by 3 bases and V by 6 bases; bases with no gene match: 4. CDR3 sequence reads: CASRDRGVYEQYF. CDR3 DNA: TGTGCCAGCAGAGACAGGGGAGTCTACGAGCAGTACTTC.